The rows below give T cell receptor beta chains drawn from one sample of a study of shared clonotypes between healthy human individuals. The table came from immunoSEQ multiplex PCR; TCRdb's copy has only in-frame clones and leaves some out. The sample lists some 2.1 million clones; around 93% were seen once. Sequencing used naive CD8+ T cells from PBMCs. The receptors were sampled from a man between 18 and 29 years old in good health. Some clones in this sample may be carry-over from other donors' samples. The CDR3 runs from the conserved cysteine through the conserved F or W.

V gene	J gene	CDR3 protein
TRBV19	TRBJ1-1	CASRTGGTEAFF
TRBV18	TRBJ2-1	CASSLTVYNEQFF
TRBV9	TRBJ2-3	CASSAGQFATDTQYF
TRBV27	TRBJ2-5	CASSPGLASYQETQYF
TRBV6-1	TRBJ1-1	CASIVGTEAFF
TRBV10-1	TRBJ2-3	CASSEGTGGVTDTQYF
TRBV28	TRBJ2-1	CASSLFFNYNEQFF
TRBV18	TRBJ2-1	CASSLPRTNNEQFF
TRBV27	TRBJ2-7	CASSLRSTSGRIYEQYF
TRBV7-9	TRBJ2-7	CASSVGLAGAFEQYF
TRBV9	TRBJ2-7	CASSVSAGEQYF
TRBV27	TRBJ1-5	CASSLSTRGQPQHF
TRBV6-5	TRBJ2-5	CASSYSRDGQETQYF
TRBV21-1	TRBJ1-1	CASSGQPVVNTEAFF